The 24 T cell receptor beta chains listed next were all sequenced from one sample in a study of CD8 T cells in ankylosing spondylitis. MiXCR, run by TCRdb on the 5' RACE reads, gives a single entry per CDR3 protein. The repertoire holds hundreds of thousands of distinct CDR3 sequences, with 25% to 30% as singletons. The sample was blood, either unsorted or a sorted T cell fraction (not recorded which). The receptor source for this set is a male donor with ankylosing spondylitis or in good health (not recorded which).

The rearrangement joins TRBV20-1 to TRBJ2-7; TRBD2 aligns across 10 bases. J was trimmed by 3 bases and V by 6 bases; bases with no gene match: 8. There are 14 residues in the CDR3. The germline V gene has CDR1 DFQATT and CDR2 SNEGSKA (reference sequence). The chain's CDR3 is CSARPSGRHYEQYF. As DNA, the CDR3 is TGCAGTGCCAGGCCTAGCGGGAGACACTACGAGCAGTACTTC.

V usage is TRBV12-3 or TRBV12-4 and J usage is TRBJ1-3; 8 bases agree with TRBD1. This CDR3 is 15 amino acids long. V dropped 1 base and J dropped 7; count of bases not matched to a gene: 6. CDR3 sequence reads: CASSLDAGGRNTIYF. DNA of the CDR3: TGTGCCAGCAGTTTAGATGCAGGGGGCAGGAACACCATATATTTT.

This clonotype was found many times. J is TRBJ2-1 and V is TRBV15, with 10 bases that match TRBD2. The CDR3 loop spans 16 amino acids. The V gene's germline CDR1 is LNHNV and CDR2 YYDKDF (reference sequence). Unmatched junction bases numbered 7, after V lost 1 base and J lost 7 bases. In DNA form, the CDR3 reads TGTGCCACCAGCAGAGGAGCGGGAGGGCTGAAAAATGAGCAGTTCTTC. This codes for CATSRGAGGLKNEQFF.

This clonotype was seen ten or more times. This chain links TRBV6-4 with TRBJ1-1; D is ambiguous. Trimming shortened V by 4 bases and J by 3 bases, and 9 bases separated the two germline ends. The CDR3 has 13 amino acids. Per the germline V gene, CDR1 is MRHNA and CDR2 is SNTAGT. This CDR3 reads CASSAAGYTEAFF. In nucleotides, the CDR3 is TGTGCCAGCAGTGCGGCGGGGTACACTGAAGCTTTCTTT.

This clonotype was recorded at least ten times. The rearrangement links TRBV24-1 to TRBJ1-5; weak D call: TRBD1 (6 bases). The CDR3 sequence is 17 residues long. Trimming cost V 4 bases and J 3 bases, with 18 bases left between them. Germline CDR1 reads KGHDR; CDR2 reads SFDVKD. For the CDR3, the DNA is TGTGCCACCAGTGAACCCGCAAACAGGGACCCCAATCAGCCCCAGCATTTT. This encodes CATSEPANRDPNQPQHF.

This clonotype was counted a few times. DNA for the CDR3: TGTGCCAGCAGCATTACAGGGTCGGGGCAGGCCGGCTACACCTTC. Translation gives CASSITGSGQAGYTF. V gene TRBV7-9 combines with J gene TRBJ1-2; weak D call: TRBD1 (6 bases). The CDR3 loop spans 15 amino acids. The V end lost 5 bases, the J end lost 8 bases, and 21 bases lay between the germline ends. Germline loops: CDR1 SEHNR, CDR2 FQNEAQ (reference sequence).

The V and J genes are TRBV28 and TRBJ2-7; D may correspond to TRBD1 or TRBD2 (6 bases each). Per the germline V gene, CDR1 is MDHEN and CDR2 is SYDVKM. V shed 7 bases and J shed 4 bases, with 14 bases lying between them. The CDR3 length is 13 residues. In DNA, the CDR3 is TGTGCCAGCAAGGCCGGGGGCGGGTACGAGCAGTACTTC. As protein: CASKAGGGYEQYF.

A note on this clonotype: This clone may be a read error of a much larger clone one base away. The J gene is TRBJ2-1, the V gene TRBV5-1, with TRBD1 as a possible D gene (5 bases). Germline assignment: CDR1 SGHRS and CDR2 YFSETQ. The CDR3 contains 15 residues. CDR3 DNA: TGCGCCAGCAGCAACCCAGGGTCTGGCTACGATGAGCAGTTCTTC. It is translated as CASSNPGSGYDEQFF.

The CDR3 loop is CASSQSGVDTEAFF. CDR3 coding DNA: TGTGCCAGCAGCCAAAGTGGAGTAGACACTGAAGCTTTCTTT. The V call is TRBV4-2, the J call TRBJ1-1, with unresolved D. The germline V and J ends were trimmed by 2 bases and 3 bases, with 10 bases remaining between them. This CDR3 is 14 amino acids long. Germline V gene lookup returns CDR1 LGHNA and CDR2 YNFKEQ.

This clonotype was picked up many times. The chain carries TRBV3-1 and TRBJ2-7; D may correspond to TRBD1 or TRBD2 (6 bases each). CDR3 length equals 15 residues. Trimming cost V 5 bases and J 6 bases, with 20 bases left between them. Looked up from germline, CDR1 is LGHDT and CDR2 is YNNKEL (reference sequence). CDR3 region: CASSYRPGAAGEQYF. The CDR3 DNA is TGTGCCAGCAGCTACCGCCCGGGGGCCGCGGGCGAGCAGTACTTC.

The table lists this clonotype with many counts. This chain connects TRBV12-3 or TRBV12-4 to TRBJ1-6, with a possible D match to TRBD1 (5 bases). Trimming cost V 8 bases and J 10 bases, with 15 bases left between them. This CDR3 contains 13 residues. In DNA, the CDR3 is TGTGCCAGCTCAGGGCTCCTGGGATCACCCCTCCACTTT. It encodes CASSGLLGSPLHF.

With respect to this clonotype: The junction departs from germline at one end; a sequencing error may be responsible. The chain uses TRBV18 and TRBJ2-7; maybe TRBD2 (5 bases). Germline CDR1 reads KGHSH; CDR2 reads LQKENI. The CDR3 extends over 14 amino acids. The chain's CDR3 is CASLPAAISYEQYF. The DNA for the CDR3 is TGTGCCAGCTTACCAGCGGCAATCTCCTACGAGCAGTACTTC.

This clonotype was counted many times. This sequence joins TRBV11-2 and TRBJ1-1; D uncertain. The CDR3 length is 11 residues. Germline V lookup: CDR1 SGHAT, CDR2 FQNNGV. The ends were cut back, 4 bases at V and 10 bases at J, with 10 bases in the middle. The chain's CDR3 is CASSSRLGAFF. CDR3 sequence (DNA): TGTGCCAGCAGCTCCCGATTAGGAGCTTTCTTT. The full variable domain, in which reference TRBV11-2 and TRBJ1-1 provide the parts outside the CDR3, is EAGVAQSPRYKIIEKRQSVAFWCNPISGHATLYWYQQILGQGPKLLIQFQNNGVVDDSQLPKDRFSAERLKGVDSTLKIQPAKLEDSAVYLCASSSRLGAFFGQGTRLTVV.

This clonotype has at least ten counts. The rearrangement joins TRBV10-2 to TRBJ2-1, with TRBD2 as a possible D gene (6 bases). Germline assignment: CDR1 WSHSY and CDR2 SAAADI. Trimming removed 8 bases from V and 7 bases from J, with 12 bases in between. The CDR3 extends over 12 amino acids. The CDR3 DNA reads TGCGCCAGCTGGAGGGAGAGGAATGAGCAGTTCTTC. Its protein product is CASWRERNEQFF.

V is TRBV10-3 and J is TRBJ2-7, with D tentatively TRBD1 (5 bases). This CDR3 spans 19 amino acids. CDR1 ENHRY and CDR2 SYGVKD come from the germline V gene. V shed 0 bases and J shed 3 bases, with 24 bases lying between them. CDR3 sequence (DNA): TGTGCCATCAGTGAGTCGAGAACTGTAAATGGGGCAGGGCTCTACGAGCAGTACTTC. This translates into CAISESRTVNGAGLYEQYF.

At least ten counts were recorded for this clonotype. The chain links TRBV7-6 to TRBJ2-7, with TRBD1 identical over 7 bases. Unmatched junction bases numbered 9, after V lost 1 base and J lost 6 bases. Germline lookup yields CDR1 SGHVS and CDR2 FNYEAQ. The CDR3 has 15 residues. Here the CDR3 reads CASSLVGQEDFEQYF. CDR3 nucleotide sequence: TGTGCCAGCAGCTTAGTAGGACAGGAAGATTTCGAGCAGTACTTC.

This clonotype was observed at least ten times. The chain uses TRBV10-3 and TRBJ1-6, with D unclear. This CDR3 has 13 residues. With 4 bases removed from V and 9 bases from J, the gap between germline ends came to 10 bases. Germline V gene sequence: CDR1 ENHRY, CDR2 SYGVKD. CDR3 in DNA: TGTGCCATCAGTGGGTCCGGAGGTTCACCCCTCCACTTT. Amino acids: CAISGSGGSPLHF.

This clonotype was detected many times. This chain connects TRBV4-2 to TRBJ1-5, with D uncertain. Between the trimmed V and J ends, which lost 3 bases and 0 bases, there was a span of 12 bases. The CDR3 has 16 residues. CDR1 is LGHNA and CDR2 is YNFKEQ in the germline V gene. The CDR3: CASSHGLGNSNQPQHF. The CDR3 DNA reads TGTGCCAGCAGCCACGGCCTCGGGAATAGCAATCAGCCCCAGCATTTT.

This clonotype has at least ten counts. The chain links TRBV3-1 to TRBJ2-7; D is uncertain. CDR3 length: 12 amino acids. V lost 1 base and J lost 5, with 6 bases in between. CDR1 is LGHDT, CDR2 YNNKEL, per germline (reference sequence). In DNA, the CDR3 is TGTGCCAGCAGCCAAGCCTTACACGAGCAGTACTTC. Residues: CASSQALHEQYF.

In this sample, this clonotype turned up a few times. The V and J genes are TRBV20-1 and TRBJ2-6; D is possibly TRBD1 (5 bases). V lost 5 bases to trimming and J lost 0 bases, with 11 bases between them. CDR3 length: 15 residues. In germline, CDR1 is DFQATT, CDR2 SNEGSKA (reference sequence). CDR3 DNA: TGCAGTGCTGACCAAGGGGTCTCTGGGGCCAACGTCCTGACTTTC. Translation: CSADQGVSGANVLTF.

This clonotype was counted only a few times. This chain connects TRBV20-1 to TRBJ2-1, with 9 bases fitting TRBD1. CDR1 DFQATT and CDR2 SNEGSKA come from the germline V gene (reference sequence). There are 13 residues in the CDR3. Trimming at V came to 6 bases and at J to 7 bases, leaving 7 bases not matched to a gene. The CDR3 bases are TGCAGTGCAGGACAGGGGCTCGGGAATGAGCAGTTCTTC. It codes for CSAGQGLGNEQFF.

In its sample, this clonotype was seen a few times. V and J are TRBV29-1 and TRBJ2-5; TRBD2 matches 12 bases. CDR1 and CDR2 (germline): SQVTM, ANQGSEA. This CDR3 is built from 15 residues. V dropped 6 bases and J dropped 4; count of bases not matched to a gene: 9. Here the CDR3 reads CSVGLAGTSRETQYF. The CDR3 nucleotides are TGCAGCGTAGGACTAGCGGGAACGTCCAGAGAGACCCAGTACTTC.

In this sample, this clonotype turned up many times. The chain has TRBV20-1 and TRBJ2-1; 10 nucleotides match TRBD2. Germline V gives CDR1 DFQATT, CDR2 SNEGSKA (reference sequence). The CDR3 runs to 15 residues. With V trimmed by 8 bases and J by 9 bases, 16 bases remained unmatched. Here the CDR3 DNA reads TGCAGTACAACCGATCGGGCTAGCGGGAGACCTGAGCAGTTCTTC. Translation: CSTTDRASGRPEQFF.

This clonotype came up many times. The chain joins TRBV28 to TRBJ2-3, with 8 nucleotides matching TRBD1. V was clipped by 4 bases and J by 4 bases; unmatched bases: 7. The V gene's germline CDR1 is MDHEN and CDR2 SYDVKM. The CDR3 consists of 15 residues. The CDR3, as DNA: TGTGCCAGCAGTTCCCCGGGACAGGCGGCAGATACGCAGTATTTT. Its translation: CASSSPGQAADTQYF.